This T cell receptor beta chain was sequenced in a study of blood T cells in healthy people across ages. The table lists this clonotype with a few counts. As yet, its antigen is unknown. The CDR3 consists of 13 residues. Germline CDR1 is SNHLY and CDR2 is FYNNEI. Trimming left V 8 bases short and J 2 bases short, with 9 bases between. The authors ran a second PCR of about 6 to 11 cycles using a sample-barcoded 5' primer and a J-beta primer mix. A single record per CDR3 protein comes from TCRdb applying MiXCR to the 5' RACE reads. Of roughly 500,000 distinct CDR3 sequences in the sample, roughly 29% were seen once. Isolation recovered at least 6 million PBMCs from every sample. General study results and limits: Per-million-T-cell TCR beta diversity fell roughly linearly with age.

This TCR was recovered from a woman in her sixties or seventies in good health. Sequenced sample: blood. The V gene is TRBV2, the J gene TRBJ2-2, with a tentative D call TRBD1 (5 bases). The CDR3 sequence: CASLQVNTGELFF. The CDR3 DNA sequence: TGTGCCAGCCTACAGGTTAACACCGGGGAGCTGTTTTTT.